Listed below are T cell receptor beta chains from one sample, sequenced in a study of shared clonotypes between healthy human individuals. Method: immunoSEQ multiplex PCR; TCRdb's copy keeps in-frame clones and lacks some. The sample holds roughly 500,000 clones, approximately 80% seen once. Sequenced input: PBMCs. These receptors all stem from a woman in her forties in good health. Some clones in this sample may be carry-over from other donors' samples. Both conserved end residues are part of each CDR3. A D gene is named only where the DNA matches it firmly. Clone sizes are given selectively: once, few, many, or a class where the clone is expanded.

V gene: TRBV5-4
clone size: NA
D gene: NA
J gene: TRBJ1-6
CDR3 length: 15
CDR3 protein: CASSLLGRPDSPLHF
CDR3 DNA: TGTGCCAGCAGCCTCCTCGGGCGCCCCGATTCACCCCTCCACTTT

V gene: TRBV5-5
clone size: NA
D gene: TRBD2
J gene: TRBJ2-7
CDR3 length: 13
CDR3 protein: CASSSLAGHEQYF
CDR3 DNA: TGTGCCAGCAGCTCCTTAGCGGGCCACGAGCAGTACTTC

V gene: TRBV28
clone size: NA
D gene: TRBD1
J gene: TRBJ1-2
CDR3 length: 15
CDR3 protein: CASSSTGGSNYGYTF
CDR3 DNA: TGTGCCAGCAGTTCTACAGGGGGTAGCAACTATGGCTACACCTTC

V gene: TRBV5-4
clone size: once
D gene: NA
J gene: TRBJ1-6
CDR3 length: 14
CDR3 protein: CASSARGVNSPLHF
CDR3 DNA: TGTGCCAGCAGCGCCCGGGGGGTTAATTCACCCCTCCACTTT

V gene: TRBV5-4
clone size: NA
D gene: NA
J gene: TRBJ2-3
CDR3 length: 16
CDR3 protein: CASTIGTVASTDTQYF
CDR3 DNA: TGTGCCAGCACCATCGGGACTGTTGCTAGCACAGATACGCAGTATTTT

V gene: TRBV18
clone size: NA
D gene: NA
J gene: TRBJ1-1
CDR3 length: 15
CDR3 protein: CASYYDFGWDTEAFF
CDR3 DNA: TGTGCCAGCTACTACGATTTCGGCTGGGACACTGAAGCTTTCTTT

V gene: TRBV7-2
clone size: many
D gene: NA
J gene: TRBJ2-3
CDR3 length: 15
CDR3 protein: CASSYFSGPTDTQYF
CDR3 DNA: TGTGCCAGCAGCTACTTTTCGGGTCCTACAGATACGCAGTATTTT

V gene: TRBV9
clone size: NA
D gene: TRBD1
J gene: TRBJ2-2
CDR3 length: 16
CDR3 protein: CASSVEGATLTGELFF
CDR3 DNA: TGTGCCAGCAGCGTAGAGGGGGCGACGCTCACCGGGGAGCTGTTTTTT

V gene: TRBV7-2
clone size: once
D gene: TRBD2
J gene: TRBJ2-7
CDR3 length: 17
CDR3 protein: CASSSPGRREHPYEQYF
CDR3 DNA: TGTGCCAGCAGCTCCCCGGGGCGGCGGGAGCACCCCTACGAGCAGTACTTC

V gene: TRBV5-6
clone size: NA
D gene: NA
J gene: TRBJ2-5
CDR3 length: 12
CDR3 protein: CASSLGEETQYF
CDR3 DNA: TGTGCCAGCAGCTTGGGTGAAGAGACCCAGTACTTC

V gene: TRBV5-1
clone size: NA
D gene: TRBD1
J gene: TRBJ1-5
CDR3 length: 14
CDR3 protein: CASSRTGGNQPQHF
CDR3 DNA: TGCGCCAGCAGCCGGACAGGGGGTAATCAGCCCCAGCATTTT

V gene: TRBV7-9
clone size: NA
D gene: NA
J gene: TRBJ2-1
CDR3 length: 11
CDR3 protein: CASSSAHEQFF
CDR3 DNA: TGTGCCAGCAGCTCCGCCCATGAGCAGTTCTTC

V gene: TRBV6-6
clone size: NA
D gene: NA
J gene: TRBJ1-1
CDR3 length: 13
CDR3 protein: CASSYSGDPEAFF
CDR3 DNA: TGTGCCAGCAGTTACTCGGGTGATCCTGAAGCTTTCTTT

V gene: TRBV11-1
clone size: NA
D gene: TRBD1
J gene: TRBJ2-7
CDR3 length: 13
CDR3 protein: CASSWTGIDEQYF
CDR3 DNA: TGTGCCAGCAGCTGGACAGGGATCGACGAGCAGTACTTC

V gene: TRBV5-1
clone size: NA
D gene: NA
J gene: TRBJ2-7
CDR3 length: 12
CDR3 protein: CASSRLVGEQYF
CDR3 DNA: TGCGCCAGCAGTAGGCTCGTGGGTGAGCAGTACTTC

V gene: TRBV28
clone size: once
D gene: TRBD1
J gene: TRBJ1-2
CDR3 length: 19
CDR3 protein: CAYRDRVGFQPSLNYGYTF
CDR3 DNA: TGTGCCTACCGGGACAGGGTCGGATTCCAACCCTCCCTCAACTATGGCTACACCTTC

V gene: TRBV30
clone size: NA
D gene: NA
J gene: TRBJ2-5
CDR3 length: 14
CDR3 protein: CAWSGGRIAETQYF
CDR3 DNA: TGTGCCTGGAGTGGGGGCCGGATAGCAGAGACCCAGTACTTC

V gene: TRBV7-9
clone size: NA
D gene: NA
J gene: TRBJ2-1
CDR3 length: 12
CDR3 protein: CASSWTVNEQFF
CDR3 DNA: TGTGCCAGCAGCTGGACTGTCAATGAGCAGTTCTTC

V gene: TRBV30
clone size: few
D gene: TRBD2
J gene: TRBJ2-2
CDR3 length: 15
CDR3 protein: CACATASGMVGELLF
CDR3 DNA: TGTGCCTGTGCGACGGCTAGCGGGATGGTCGGGGAGCTGCTTTTT

V gene: TRBV23-1
clone size: NA
D gene: NA
J gene: TRBJ2-7
CDR3 length: 22
CDR3 protein: CASSQSERGALALTNSSYEQYF
CDR3 DNA: TGCGCCAGCAGTCAATCGGAAAGGGGGGCCCTAGCGCTTACTAACAGCTCCTACGAGCAGTACTTC

V gene: TRBV11-2
clone size: NA
D gene: NA
J gene: TRBJ1-2
CDR3 length: 15
CDR3 protein: CASSLDLTRVYGYTF
CDR3 DNA: TGTGCCAGCAGCTTAGACCTCACGCGGGTCTATGGCTACACCTTC

V gene: TRBV19
clone size: NA
D gene: TRBD1
J gene: TRBJ1-3
CDR3 length: 15
CDR3 protein: CASSKTGDSGNTIYF
CDR3 DNA: TGTGCCAGTAGTAAGACAGGGGACTCTGGAAACACCATATATTTT

V gene: TRBV18
clone size: once
D gene: NA
J gene: TRBJ2-1
CDR3 length: 13
CDR3 protein: CASSPNSGNEQFF
CDR3 DNA: TGTGCCAGCTCACCAAATTCGGGCAATGAGCAGTTCTTC

V gene: TRBV18
clone size: NA
D gene: NA
J gene: TRBJ2-7
CDR3 length: 14
CDR3 protein: CASSPDNLSYEQYF
CDR3 DNA: TGTGCCAGCTCACCTGACAACCTCTCCTACGAGCAGTACTTC

V gene: TRBV7-9
clone size: NA
D gene: NA
J gene: TRBJ2-5
CDR3 length: 13
CDR3 protein: CASSQAARETQYF
CDR3 DNA: TGTGCCAGCAGTCAAGCGGCAAGGGAGACCCAGTACTTC

V gene: TRBV7-2
clone size: few
D gene: TRBD1
J gene: TRBJ2-7
CDR3 length: 14
CDR3 protein: CASSPRQGTYEQYF
CDR3 DNA: TGTGCCAGCAGCCCCCGACAGGGAACGTACGAGCAGTACTTC

V gene: TRBV27
clone size: NA
D gene: TRBD1
J gene: TRBJ1-2
CDR3 length: 13
CDR3 protein: CASSSDRVGGYTF
CDR3 DNA: TGTGCCAGCAGTTCTGACAGGGTAGGAGGCTACACCTTC

V gene: TRBV14
clone size: NA
D gene: TRBD1
J gene: TRBJ2-7
CDR3 length: 14
CDR3 protein: CASSQVTGTYEQYF
CDR3 DNA: TGTGCCAGCAGCCAAGTGACAGGGACCTACGAGCAGTACTTC

V gene: TRBV2
clone size: NA
D gene: NA
J gene: TRBJ2-3
CDR3 length: 13
CDR3 protein: CACTTKSTDTQYF
CDR3 DNA: TGTGCCTGTACGACTAAGAGCACAGATACGCAGTATTTT

V gene: TRBV28
clone size: NA
D gene: NA
J gene: TRBJ2-1
CDR3 length: 14
CDR3 protein: CASSIRGVRNEQFF
CDR3 DNA: TGTGCCAGCAGTATCAGAGGGGTGAGGAATGAGCAGTTCTTC

V gene: TRBV30
clone size: NA
D gene: NA
J gene: TRBJ1-1
CDR3 length: 11
CDR3 protein: CAWSLNTEAFF
CDR3 DNA: TGTGCCTGGAGTTTGAACACTGAAGCTTTCTTT

V gene: TRBV11-2
clone size: NA
D gene: NA
J gene: TRBJ1-6
CDR3 length: 13
CDR3 protein: CASSRLRSSPLHF
CDR3 DNA: TGTGCCAGCAGCCGCCTGAGAAGCTCACCCCTCCACTTT

V gene: TRBV5-1
clone size: NA
D gene: TRBD2
J gene: TRBJ2-3
CDR3 length: 15
CDR3 protein: CASSLVAGSQDTQYF
CDR3 DNA: TGCGCCAGCAGCTTAGTAGCGGGGTCCCAGGATACGCAGTATTTT

V gene: TRBV2
clone size: few
D gene: NA
J gene: TRBJ2-1
CDR3 length: 12
CDR3 protein: CASSEDYGEQFF
CDR3 DNA: TGTGCCAGCAGTGAGGACTACGGTGAGCAGTTCTTC

V gene: TRBV19
clone size: NA
D gene: NA
J gene: TRBJ1-3
CDR3 length: 16
CDR3 protein: CASSTQHTGSGNTIYF
CDR3 DNA: TGTGCCAGCTCGACTCAGCATACCGGCTCTGGAAACACCATATATTTT

V gene: TRBV2
clone size: NA
D gene: NA
J gene: TRBJ1-6
CDR3 length: 13
CDR3 protein: CASSEQGNSPLHF
CDR3 DNA: TGTGCCAGCAGTGAACAGGGGAATTCACCCCTCCACTTT

V gene: TRBV5-4
clone size: NA
D gene: TRBD2
J gene: TRBJ2-5
CDR3 length: 15
CDR3 protein: CASSLTAGGAETQYF
CDR3 DNA: TGTGCCAGCAGCCTCACGGCGGGAGGTGCGGAGACCCAGTACTTC

V gene: TRBV11-3
clone size: NA
D gene: TRBD1
J gene: TRBJ2-7
CDR3 length: 13
CDR3 protein: CASSSDRGGEQYF
CDR3 DNA: TGTGCCAGCAGCAGTGACAGGGGTGGCGAGCAGTACTTC

V gene: TRBV7-2
clone size: NA
D gene: TRBD2
J gene: TRBJ2-6
CDR3 length: 18
CDR3 protein: CASSLGRGRGSGANVLTF
CDR3 DNA: TGTGCCAGCAGCTTAGGTCGCGGGAGGGGCTCTGGGGCCAACGTCCTGACTTTC

V gene: TRBV27
clone size: NA
D gene: TRBD2
J gene: TRBJ2-5
CDR3 length: 14
CDR3 protein: CASSMRGVQETQYF
CDR3 DNA: TGTGCCAGCAGTATGCGGGGGGTCCAAGAGACCCAGTACTTC

V gene: TRBV11-1
clone size: NA
D gene: NA
J gene: TRBJ2-6
CDR3 length: 16
CDR3 protein: CASSLGDLTGANVLTF
CDR3 DNA: TGTGCCAGCAGCTTAGGGGACCTGACTGGGGCCAACGTCCTGACTTTC

V gene: TRBV19
clone size: NA
D gene: NA
J gene: TRBJ2-3
CDR3 length: 16
CDR3 protein: CASTSPGHTSTDTQYF
CDR3 DNA: TGTGCCAGTACCTCCCCGGGACATACTAGCACAGATACGCAGTATTTT

V gene: TRBV5-1
clone size: NA
D gene: NA
J gene: TRBJ2-3
CDR3 length: 14
CDR3 protein: CASSFGQPTDTQYF
CDR3 DNA: TGCGCCAGCAGCTTTGGACAGCCCACAGATACGCAGTATTTT

V gene: TRBV4-3
clone size: NA
D gene: NA
J gene: TRBJ1-5
CDR3 length: 15
CDR3 protein: CASSRFLSLGQPQHF
CDR3 DNA: TGCGCCAGCAGCCGTTTTCTATCTCTGGGCCAGCCCCAGCATTTT

V gene: TRBV4-1
clone size: NA
D gene: TRBD2
J gene: TRBJ2-3
CDR3 length: 15
CDR3 protein: CASSQAGGTTDTQYF
CDR3 DNA: TGCGCCAGCAGCCAAGCCGGGGGGACCACAGATACGCAGTATTTT

V gene: TRBV6-5
clone size: NA
D gene: NA
J gene: TRBJ2-7
CDR3 length: 14
CDR3 protein: CASSYSAGPYEQYF
CDR3 DNA: TGTGCCAGCAGTTACTCGGCGGGTCCCTACGAGCAGTACTTC

V gene: TRBV7-9
clone size: NA
D gene: NA
J gene: TRBJ1-2
CDR3 length: 12
CDR3 protein: CASSLQDYGYTF
CDR3 DNA: TGTGCCAGCAGCTTACAGGACTATGGCTACACCTTC

V gene: TRBV7-7
clone size: NA
D gene: NA
J gene: TRBJ2-5
CDR3 length: 13
CDR3 protein: CASSRAVGETQYF
CDR3 DNA: TGTGCTAGCAGCCGTGCAGTGGGAGAGACCCAGTACTTC

V gene: TRBV2
clone size: NA
D gene: NA
J gene: TRBJ2-7
CDR3 length: 12
CDR3 protein: CASHIRQDEQYF
CDR3 DNA: TGTGCCAGCCACATTAGGCAGGACGAGCAGTACTTC

V gene: TRBV10-1
clone size: NA
D gene: NA
J gene: TRBJ1-1
CDR3 length: 16
CDR3 protein: CASSESAGEGNTEAFF
CDR3 DNA: TGCGCCAGCAGTGAGTCGGCAGGGGAAGGGAACACTGAAGCTTTCTTT

V gene: TRBV6-5
clone size: NA
D gene: NA
J gene: TRBJ2-2
CDR3 length: 14
CDR3 protein: CASSSSRVTGELFF
CDR3 DNA: TGTGCCAGCAGTTCCAGCAGGGTTACCGGGGAGCTGTTTTTT

V gene: TRBV11-2
clone size: NA
D gene: NA
J gene: TRBJ1-2
CDR3 length: 14
CDR3 protein: CASSPAGNPYGYTF
CDR3 DNA: TGTGCCAGCAGCCCAGCGGGAAACCCGTATGGCTACACCTTC